Listed below are T cell receptor beta chains from one sample, sequenced in a study of T cell clonotyping in hematopoietic cell transplantation. Profiling relied on immunoSEQ multiplex PCR, and the TCRdb table lists in-frame clones only, not all of them. The sample records more than 12,000 clones, 94% being singletons. The sequencing used PBMCs, collected 30 days after allogeneic stem cell transplant. These receptors were collected from a male patient aged 55-69 years who had an allogeneic stem cell transplant from an unrelated donor, so the T cells may come from the graft donor. Some clones in this sample may be carry-over from other donors' samples. Each CDR3 is given without its conserved first and last residue. The D gene is left open where the match is weak.

V gene,J gene,D gene,CDR3 protein
TRBV19,TRBJ2-3,.,ASTLGDTQY
TRBV2,TRBJ2-3,.,ASNAAWRDTQY
TRBV5-1,TRBJ1-1,TRBD1,ASSLGQGTNTEAF
TRBV11-3,TRBJ1-6,.,ASSTPQWGHNSPLH
TRBV6-6,TRBJ1-5,.,ASSYSERLGNQPQH
TRBV5-6,TRBJ2-7,.,ASSPGMGVYEQY
TRBV14,TRBJ2-3,.,ASSQASNPGQGLPDTQY
TRBV10-3,TRBJ1-1,.,AISESEQGRTEAF
TRBV5-1,TRBJ1-5,.,ASSLVPDNQPQH
TRBV6-4,TRBJ1-3,TRBD1,ASSLRDRVGNTIY
TRBV11-2,TRBJ1-1,.,ASSLGVLNTEAF